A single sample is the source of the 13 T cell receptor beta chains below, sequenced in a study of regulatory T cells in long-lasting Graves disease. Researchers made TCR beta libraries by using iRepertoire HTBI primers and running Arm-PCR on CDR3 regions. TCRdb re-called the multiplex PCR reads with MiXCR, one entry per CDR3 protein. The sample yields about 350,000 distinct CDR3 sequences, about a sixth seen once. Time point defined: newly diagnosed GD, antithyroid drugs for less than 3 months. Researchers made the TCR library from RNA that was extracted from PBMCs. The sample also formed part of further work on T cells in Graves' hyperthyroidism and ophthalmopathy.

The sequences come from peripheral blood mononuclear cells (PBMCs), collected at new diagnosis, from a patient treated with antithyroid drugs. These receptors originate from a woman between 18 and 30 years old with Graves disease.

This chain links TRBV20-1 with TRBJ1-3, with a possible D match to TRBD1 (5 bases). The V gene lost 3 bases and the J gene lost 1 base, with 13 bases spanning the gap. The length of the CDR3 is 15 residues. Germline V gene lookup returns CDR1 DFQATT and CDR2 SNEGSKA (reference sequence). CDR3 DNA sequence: TGCAGTGCTAGCCACGCTGGGGGATCTGGAAACACCATATATTTT. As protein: CSASHAGGSGNTIYF.

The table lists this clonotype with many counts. The CDR3 protein is CASSFRGEIETQYF. The DNA of the CDR3 is TGTGCCAGCAGTTTCAGGGGGGAGATAGAGACCCAGTACTTC. V and J are TRBV12-3 or TRBV12-4 and TRBJ2-5, with D possibly matching TRBD1 (7 bases). Trimming took off 3 bases at V and 4 bases at J, with 12 bases between the two ends. The CDR3 totals 14 residues.

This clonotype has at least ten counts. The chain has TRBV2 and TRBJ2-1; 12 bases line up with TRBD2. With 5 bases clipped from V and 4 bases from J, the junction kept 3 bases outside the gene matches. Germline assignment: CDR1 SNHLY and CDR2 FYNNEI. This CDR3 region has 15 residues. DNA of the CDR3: TGTGCCAGCAGTCAAACTAGCGGGGGGTACAATGAGCAGTTCTTC. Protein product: CASSQTSGGYNEQFF.

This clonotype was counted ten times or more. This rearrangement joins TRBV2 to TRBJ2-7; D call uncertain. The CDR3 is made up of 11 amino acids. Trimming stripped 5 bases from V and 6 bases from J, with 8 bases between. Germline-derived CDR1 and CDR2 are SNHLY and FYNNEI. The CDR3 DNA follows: TGTGCCAGCAGTTCTAACGGCGAGCAGTACTTC. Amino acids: CASSSNGEQYF.

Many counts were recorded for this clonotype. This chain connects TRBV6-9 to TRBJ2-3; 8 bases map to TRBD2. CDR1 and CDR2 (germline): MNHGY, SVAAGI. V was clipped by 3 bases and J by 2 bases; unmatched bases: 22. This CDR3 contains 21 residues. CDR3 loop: CASSYLKLTPSAGATTDTQYF. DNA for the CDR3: TGTGCCAGCAGTTACTTAAAACTTACCCCTTCAGCGGGGGCCACCACAGATACGCAGTATTTT.

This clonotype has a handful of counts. CDR3 residues: CASSSPGLRVGELFF. The CDR3, as DNA: TGTGCCAGCAGTTCTCCGGGACTTAGAGTCGGGGAGCTGTTTTTT. The J gene is TRBJ2-2, the V gene TRBV7-6, with TRBD2 as a possible D gene (6 bases). CDR1 SGHVS and CDR2 FNYEAQ come from the germline V gene. This CDR3 is built from 15 residues. V was clipped by 6 bases and J by 7 bases, with 18 bases between them.

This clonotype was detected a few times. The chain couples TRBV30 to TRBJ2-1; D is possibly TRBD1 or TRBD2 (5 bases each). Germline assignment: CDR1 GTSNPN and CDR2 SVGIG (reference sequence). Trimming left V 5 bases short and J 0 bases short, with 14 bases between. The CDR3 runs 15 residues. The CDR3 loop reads CAWSGDQDSYNEQFF. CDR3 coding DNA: TGTGCCTGGTCCGGGGACCAAGACTCCTACAATGAGCAGTTCTTC.

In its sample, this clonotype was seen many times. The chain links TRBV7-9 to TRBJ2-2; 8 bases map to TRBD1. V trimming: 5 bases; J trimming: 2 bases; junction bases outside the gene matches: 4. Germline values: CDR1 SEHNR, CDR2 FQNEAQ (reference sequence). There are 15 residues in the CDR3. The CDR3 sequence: CASSPTGANTGELFF. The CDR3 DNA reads TGTGCCAGCAGCCCGACAGGGGCTAACACCGGGGAGCTGTTTTTT.

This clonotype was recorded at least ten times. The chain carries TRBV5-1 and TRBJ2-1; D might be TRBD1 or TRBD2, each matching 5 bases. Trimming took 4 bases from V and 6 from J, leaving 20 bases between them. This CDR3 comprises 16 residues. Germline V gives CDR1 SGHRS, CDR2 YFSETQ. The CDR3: CASSPTSVRGFNEQFF. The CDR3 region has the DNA TGCGCCAGCAGCCCGACGTCCGTGAGGGGCTTCAATGAGCAGTTCTTC.

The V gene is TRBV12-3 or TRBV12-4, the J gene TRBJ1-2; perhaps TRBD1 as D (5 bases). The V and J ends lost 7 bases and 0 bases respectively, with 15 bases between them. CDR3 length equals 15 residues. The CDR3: CASTLAGGANYGYTF. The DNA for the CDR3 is TGTGCCAGCACCTTGGCGGGGGGTGCTAACTATGGCTACACCTTC.

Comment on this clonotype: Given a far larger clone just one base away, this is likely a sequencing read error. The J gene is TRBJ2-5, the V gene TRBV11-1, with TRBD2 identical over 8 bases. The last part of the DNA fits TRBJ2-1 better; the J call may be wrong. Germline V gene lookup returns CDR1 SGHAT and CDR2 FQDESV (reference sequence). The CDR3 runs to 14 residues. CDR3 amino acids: CASSLGTSSNGQFF. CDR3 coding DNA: TGTGCCAGCAGCTTGGGGACTAGTTCGAATGGGCAGTTCTTC.

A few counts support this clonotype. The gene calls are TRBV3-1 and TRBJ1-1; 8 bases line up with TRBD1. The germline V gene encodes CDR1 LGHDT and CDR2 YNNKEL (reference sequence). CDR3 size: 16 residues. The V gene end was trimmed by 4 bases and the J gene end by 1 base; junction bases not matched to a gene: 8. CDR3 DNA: TGTGCCAGCAGCCGCCTTACAGGGGGACAGAACACTGAAGCTTTCTTT. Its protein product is CASSRLTGGQNTEAFF.

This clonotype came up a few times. The CDR3 spells CASSYVQGLLYEQYF. The CDR3 bases are TGTGCCAGCAGTTATGTACAGGGTCTCCTTTACGAGCAGTACTTC. The V and J genes are TRBV6-9 and TRBJ2-7; D possibly corresponds to TRBD1 (6 bases). Germline V gives CDR1 MNHGY, CDR2 SVAAGI. V was shortened by 2 bases and J by 4 bases, with 15 bases between the two germline ends. CDR3 length: 15 residues.